One T cell receptor beta chain is described in this entry. Its antigen remains undetermined. The record has no base qualities; no much larger clone is one base away. This sample is drawn from a study of T cell responses to AZD1222 COVID-19 vaccine (dated by TCRdb to the early 2020s). About the investigation overall: A total of over 230 trial participants underwent TCR sequencing, of whom approximately 200 had received two doses of AZD1222 and about 25 had received two doses of the MenACWY control vaccine. Trial participants were enrolled by age into subgroups of 18-55, 56-69 and 70-plus years, and around 150, 29 and 61 TCR-sequenced participants, respectively, were included in these subgroups.

The CDR3 regions of human TCRbeta chains were subjected to immunosequencing. Per the original workflow: TCRs in the repertoires were matched against a reference library of SARS-CoV-2-specific TCRs that had been generated with the MIRA antigen-specificity platform. Breadth meant the fraction of unique TCRs that were SARS-CoV-2-associated, whereas depth meant the fraction of total T cells that were SARS-CoV-2-associated. Using the MIRA data, each spike-specific TCR was assigned both to the spike region to which the TCR was reactive and to a CD4 or CD8 class. Log10-transformed breadth and depth values were compared by one-way ANOVA with Sidak's multiple comparisons tests. TCRdb obtained this table from immuneACCESS and retained in-frame rearrangements with V and J assigned. These tables miss some clones; where compared with another copy, unresolved V genes account for less than half of the shortfall, and the remainder is unexplained. V, J and clone size are those of that table, while D and trimming were read from the DNA. For this sample there are around 120,000 clones; roughly 85% appear just once. The ten largest make up around 20% of the sample.

CDR1 and CDR2, looked up from the germline V gene (reference sequence), are MNHEY and SMNVEV. V is clipped by 3 bases and J by 0 bases, and the sequence between their germline boundaries is 18 bases long. There are 17 amino acids in the CDR3, from cysteine to phenylalanine inclusive. The entry retains the CDR3 DNA only, 51 bases that are in frame from base 1. The time point label, read with the paper, signifies: baseline before first vaccination. The treatment or condition label, read with the paper, signifies: meningococcal conjugate vaccine given as trial control. The vaccinee samples were drawn from two UK trials, COV001 and COV002, one of which was a single-blind randomized controlled phase 2/3 trial testing AZD1222 (ChAdOx1 nCoV-19) in healthy adults. For TCRbeta chain sequencing, PBMC samples were collected from trial participants at day 0 and at day 28 after the second dose. Study-wide conclusions, independent of this receptor: Epitopes outside the regions mutated in the B.1.351 and B.1.1.7 variants were reportedly recognized by nearly half of the unique spike-specific TCRs. Conclusions about previously exposed vaccinees were limited because only six AZD1222 recipients were SARS-CoV-2 seropositive at baseline. In the small 56-69-year group, the increase in depth fell short of significance, most likely because of low power. Because no day 14 peak-response samples were available, repertoires were characterized only after the peak T cell response. Spike-specific TCR breadth and depth rose significantly after two AZD1222 doses compared with day 0 and with MenACWY recipients. Participants were mostly white British and included more females than males, and it was suggested by the authors that clonal diversity may have been underestimated. Vaccine-associated CD4 TCRs spanned the whole spike protein, with dominant responses in regions 160-218 and 743-854.

The sequence joins TRBV27 to TRBJ2-7, and the D gene may be TRBD1, 6 bases matching. The TCR comes from an adult in good health. The material was peripheral blood, obtained on day 0 of MenACWY control vaccination. Here the CDR3 is given as CASSLVPSRGRSYEQYF. The DNA is TGTGCCAGCAGTTTGGTCCCTTCCAGGGGACGCTCCTACGAGCAGTACTTC.